The clone carrying this TCR beta chain was seen ten or more times. The antigen is undetermined. The data belong to a study of early T cells in non-severe SARS-CoV-2 infection. On the study more broadly: Unsorted whole-blood RNA was sequenced in bulk, leaving chains unpaired.

Individual cDNA molecules received unique molecular identifiers during library preparation. TCRdb used MiXCR to reprocess the 5' RACE reads, holding one entry per CDR3 protein. The table has some 89,000 distinct CDR3 sequences, approximately 10% seen once; the top ten hold roughly 4.5%. The CDR3 contains 14 residues. V was trimmed by 0 bases and J by 4 bases, leaving 7 bases between them. Germline loops: CDR1 SGHRS, CDR2 YFSETQ. Study outcomes and limitations: Database matching using VDJdb favored anti-spike CD8 responses, with private and CD4 specificities left missing.

The sequence came from an adult who was a healthcare worker with PCR-confirmed SARS-CoV-2 infection or an uninfected control (not recorded which). The specimen comprised whole blood, sampled at baseline. The rearrangement uses TRBV5-1 and TRBJ1-4; the D gene is possibly TRBD1 (5 bases). CDR3 sequence (DNA): TGCGCCAGCAGCTTGGGACAGCGTAATGAAAAACTGTTTTTT. This gives the protein CASSLGQRNEKLFF. Combining the CDR3 with reference TRBV5-1 and TRBJ1-4 gives the whole variable domain KAGVTQTPRYLIKTRGQQVTLSCSPISGHRSVSWYQQTPGQGLQFLFEYFSETQRNKGNFPGRFSGRQFSNSRSEMNVSTLELGDSALYLCASSLGQRNEKLFFGSGTQLSVL.